This T cell receptor (beta chain) emerged from a study of blood T cells in healthy people across ages. CDR1 and CDR2 from the germline V gene are SGHTA and FQGNSA. V was cut by 3 bases and J by 0 bases, with 21 bases left in between. The CDR3 loop spans 20 amino acids. General study points: CMV status of donors was not determined, possibly confounding expanded clonotype changes.

About this clonotype itself: The antigen remains unidentified.

A sample-barcoded 5' primer and a J-beta primer mix were used in a second PCR of about 7 to 11 cycles. MiXCR, run by TCRdb on the 5' RACE reads, gives a single entry per CDR3 protein. The table shows about 770,000 distinct CDR3 sequences, with roughly 44% occurring only once. Around 10 milliliters of peripheral blood were drawn from each donor. The chain links TRBV7-2 to TRBJ1-6; weak D call: TRBD1 (6 bases). The receptor was derived from a man in his fifties or sixties in good health. Specimen: blood. This CDR3 reads CASSFRRGGQRSSYNSPLHF. For the CDR3, the DNA is TGTGCCAGCAGCTTCCGACGCGGGGGCCAGAGGAGCTCCTATAATTCACCCCTCCACTTT. Combining the CDR3 with reference TRBV7-2 and TRBJ1-6 gives the whole variable domain GAGVSQSPSNKVTEKGKDVELRCDPISGHTALYWYRQSLGQGLEFLIYFQGNSAPDKSGLPSDRFSAERTGGSVSTLTIQRTQQEDSAVYLCASSFRRGGQRSSYNSPLHFGNGTRLTVT.